This entry concerns a single T cell receptor beta chain. What it binds is not known. The source of the sample is a study of CD8+CD57+ T cells in acquired aplastic anemia. Study as a whole: An average of roughly 2.9 ug of DNA was obtained from sorted CD4+ and CD8+ cells.

The CDR3 is 15 amino acids. The V gene's germline CDR1 is SGHVS and CDR2 FQNEAQ. V lost 3 bases and J lost 13; bases outside the gene matches: 17. TCR beta VDJ and CDR3 profiling used genomic DNA as template. MiXCR was run by TCRdb on the reads, yielding one entry per CDR3 protein. The table includes roughly 250,000 distinct CDR3 sequences, approximately 86% detected once. Sequenced patients had shown CD8+CD57+ cell expansion by flow cytometry. Patients had not yet gotten any therapy when their blood was taken for sampling. Study-wide findings and caveats: There were twenty-nine CD8+ CDR3 sequences that occurred in both patients and controls.

The chain links TRBV7-8 to TRBJ1-2; 7 positions match TRBD1. Sequencing was carried out using sorted CD4+, CD8+, or CD8+CD57+ T cells (not recorded which) from PBMCs. The TCR sequence derives from a human donor with aplastic anemia. The CDR3 region is CASSFHPDGTDGSTF. For the CDR3, the DNA is TGTGCCAGCAGCTTTCATCCAGACGGGACAGATGGTTCCACCTTC.